This TCR beta chain is from a study of T cell responses to AZD1222 COVID-19 vaccine. The CDR3 consists of 14 residues. V gave up 0 bases and J gave up 3 bases, with 9 bases separating them. The germline gives CDR1 SGHAT, CDR2 FQNNGV. Analysis merged second doses at about 4 or about 12 weeks. Libraries were prepared by immunoSEQ multiplex PCR; TCRdb keeps only in-frame clonotypes and omits some of them. Among approximately 200,000 clones listed, 80% to 95% were seen once. The specimen was peripheral blood, collected 28 days after the second AZD1222 dose. The TCR sequence derives from an adult who received the AZD1222 COVID-19 vaccine. The rearrangement joins TRBV11-2 to TRBJ2-7; maybe TRBD2 (5 bases). The CDR3 nucleotides read TGTGCCAGCAGCTTAGAGGCGGGTAGCTACGAGCAGTACTTC. This codes for CASSLEAGSYEQYF.